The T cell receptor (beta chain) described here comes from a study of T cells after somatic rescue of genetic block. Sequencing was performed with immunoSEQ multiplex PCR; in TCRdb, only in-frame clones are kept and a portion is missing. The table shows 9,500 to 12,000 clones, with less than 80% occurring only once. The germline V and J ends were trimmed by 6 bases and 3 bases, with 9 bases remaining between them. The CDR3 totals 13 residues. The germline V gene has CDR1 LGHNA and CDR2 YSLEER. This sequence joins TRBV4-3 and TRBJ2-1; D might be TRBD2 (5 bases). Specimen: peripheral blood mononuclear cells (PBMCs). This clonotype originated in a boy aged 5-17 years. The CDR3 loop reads CASSPGIYNEQFF. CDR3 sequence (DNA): TGCGCCAGCAGTCCCGGGATCTACAATGAGCAGTTCTTC.